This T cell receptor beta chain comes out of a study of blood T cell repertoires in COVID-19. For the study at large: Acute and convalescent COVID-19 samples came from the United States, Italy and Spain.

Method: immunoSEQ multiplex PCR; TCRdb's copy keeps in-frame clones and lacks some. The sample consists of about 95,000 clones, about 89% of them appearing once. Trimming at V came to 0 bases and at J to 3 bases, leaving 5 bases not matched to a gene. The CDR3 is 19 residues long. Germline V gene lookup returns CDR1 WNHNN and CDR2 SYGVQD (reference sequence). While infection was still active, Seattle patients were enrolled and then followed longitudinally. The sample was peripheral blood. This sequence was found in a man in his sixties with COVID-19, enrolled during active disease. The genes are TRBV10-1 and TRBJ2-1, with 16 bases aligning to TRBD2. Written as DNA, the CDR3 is TGCGCCAGCAGTGAGTCCGAGGGACTAGCGGGAGGGAGCTACAATGAGCAGTTCTTC. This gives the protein CASSESEGLAGGSYNEQFF.